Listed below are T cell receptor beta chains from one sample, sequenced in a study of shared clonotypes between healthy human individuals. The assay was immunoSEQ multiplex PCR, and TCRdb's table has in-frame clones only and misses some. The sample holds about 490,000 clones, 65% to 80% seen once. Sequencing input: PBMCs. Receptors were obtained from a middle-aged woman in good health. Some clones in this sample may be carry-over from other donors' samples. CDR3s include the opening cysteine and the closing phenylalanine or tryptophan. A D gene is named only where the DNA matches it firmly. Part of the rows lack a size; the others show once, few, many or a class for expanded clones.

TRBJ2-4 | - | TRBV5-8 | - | TGTGCCAGCAGCTCGCCCGCCCTCATTCAGTACTTC | CASSSPALIQYF
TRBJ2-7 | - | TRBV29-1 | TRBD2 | TGCAGCGTCCGGACTAGCGGGACCCTGGGGGAGCAGTACTTC | CSVRTSGTLGEQYF
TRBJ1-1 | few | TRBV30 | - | TGTGCCTGGAGGGTCCACGGAGCCACTGAAGCTTTCTTT | CAWRVHGATEAFF
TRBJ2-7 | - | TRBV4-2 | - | TGTGCCAGCAGCCCGGACGGGAGATACGAGCAGTACTTC | CASSPDGRYEQYF
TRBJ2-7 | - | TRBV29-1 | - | TGCAGCGTTTCCGGGGCCGGGGACGAGCAGTACTTC | CSVSGAGDEQYF
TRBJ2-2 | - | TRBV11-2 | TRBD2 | TGTGCCAGCAGGGGGAGGGTTAGCGGAACGAACACCGGGGAGCTGTTTTTT | CASRGRVSGTNTGELFF
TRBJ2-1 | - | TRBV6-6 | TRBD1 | TGTGCCAGCAGCAACAGGGGCGAGCAGTTCTTC | CASSNRGEQFF
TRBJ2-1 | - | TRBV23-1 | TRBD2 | TGCGCCAGCAAAACCGGGACTAGCGGGATATATAATGAGCAGTTCTTC | CASKTGTSGIYNEQFF
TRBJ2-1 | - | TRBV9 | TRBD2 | TGTGCCAGCAGTAGCGGGAGCTCCTACAATGAGCAGTTCTTC | CASSSGSSYNEQFF
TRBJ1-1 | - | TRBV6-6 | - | TGTGCCAGCACCCACGGGGGGACTGAAGCTTTCTTT | CASTHGGTEAFF
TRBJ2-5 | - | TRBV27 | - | TGTGCCAGCAGTTTAGATGCTTTTCCTAGGGCCCAGTACTTC | CASSLDAFPRAQYF
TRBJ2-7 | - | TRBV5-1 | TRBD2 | TGCGCCAGCAGCTTTACTAGCGGAACCGAAGGGGAGCAGTACTTC | CASSFTSGTEGEQYF
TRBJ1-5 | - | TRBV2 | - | TGTGCCAGCAGTGTTAACCGGGGAAGCAATCAGCCCCAGCATTTT | CASSVNRGSNQPQHF
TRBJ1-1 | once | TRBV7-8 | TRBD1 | TGTGCCAGCAGCGAGGGACAGGGGCCCGGCGGAGCTTTCTTT | CASSEGQGPGGAFF
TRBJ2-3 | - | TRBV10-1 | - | TGCGCCAGCAGTGAATGGGGAAGCCCGGGGGCAGATACGCAGTATTTT | CASSEWGSPGADTQYF
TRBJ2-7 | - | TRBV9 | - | TGTGCCAGCAGCGTAGAGTCCCAAAACCCCTACGAGCAGTACTTC | CASSVESQNPYEQYF
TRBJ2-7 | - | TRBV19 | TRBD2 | TGTGCCAGTAGTACCGACGGGAGGGACGGCGGCTACGAGCAGTACTTC | CASSTDGRDGGYEQYF
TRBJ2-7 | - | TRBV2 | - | TGTGCCAGCAGGGATAACTCCTACGAGCAGTACTTC | CASRDNSYEQYF